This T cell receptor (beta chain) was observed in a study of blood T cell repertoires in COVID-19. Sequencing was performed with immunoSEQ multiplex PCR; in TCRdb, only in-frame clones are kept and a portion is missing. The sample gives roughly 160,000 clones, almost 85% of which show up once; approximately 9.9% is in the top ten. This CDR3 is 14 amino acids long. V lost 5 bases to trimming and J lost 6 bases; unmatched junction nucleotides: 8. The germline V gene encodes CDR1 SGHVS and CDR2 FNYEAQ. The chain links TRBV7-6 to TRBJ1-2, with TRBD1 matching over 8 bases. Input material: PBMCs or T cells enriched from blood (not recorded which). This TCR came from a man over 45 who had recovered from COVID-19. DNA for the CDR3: TGTGCCAGCAGCCTAGAGACAGGGGCTCATGGCTACACCTTC. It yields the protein CASSLETGAHGYTF.